A selection of T cell receptor beta chains follows, all from one sample in a study of blood T cell repertoires in COVID-19. Sequencing was performed with immunoSEQ multiplex PCR; in TCRdb, only in-frame clones are kept and a portion is missing. The data show 200,000 to 300,000 clones, 70% to 90% seen once. Sample: peripheral blood. These receptors all come from a woman in her fifties or sixties with acute or convalescent COVID-19. The CDR3 runs from the conserved cysteine through the conserved F or W. D genes are given only for firm matches. Size is omitted from some rows. Given values are once, few, many or a class for expanded clones.

D gene: TRBD2; CDR3 length: 18; V gene: TRBV19; J gene: TRBJ2-5; clone size: NA; CDR3 DNA: TGTGCCAGTAGTGTTCGGGCCTCACTAGCGGGAGCAGTAGAGACCCAGTACTTC; CDR3 protein: CASSVRASLAGAVETQYF
D gene: NA; CDR3 length: 12; V gene: TRBV18; J gene: TRBJ2-7; clone size: NA; CDR3 DNA: TGTGCCAGCTCACCAATGCGGGACGAGCAGTACTTC; CDR3 protein: CASSPMRDEQYF
D gene: TRBD1; CDR3 length: 14; V gene: TRBV19; J gene: TRBJ2-5; clone size: NA; CDR3 DNA: TGTGCCAGTCGAGAGACAGGGGCTATGGAGACCCAGTACTTC; CDR3 protein: CASRETGAMETQYF
D gene: NA; CDR3 length: 16; V gene: TRBV11-2; J gene: TRBJ2-7; clone size: NA; CDR3 DNA: TGTGCCAGCAGCTTAGGGTGGGGGACACAGGCGGGCGAGCAGTACTTC; CDR3 protein: CASSLGWGTQAGEQYF
D gene: TRBD2; CDR3 length: 16; V gene: TRBV4-2; J gene: TRBJ2-2; clone size: NA; CDR3 DNA: TGTGCCAGCAGCCAAGATTCCAGCGGGAGTACCGGGGAGCTGTTTTTT; CDR3 protein: CASSQDSSGSTGELFF
D gene: TRBD1; CDR3 length: 16; V gene: TRBV18; J gene: TRBJ1-4; clone size: NA; CDR3 DNA: TGTGCCAGCTCACCCTACAGGACAGGTGAAGATGAAAAACTGTTTTTT; CDR3 protein: CASSPYRTGEDEKLFF
D gene: NA; CDR3 length: 14; V gene: TRBV27; J gene: TRBJ1-1; clone size: NA; CDR3 DNA: TGTGCCAGCAGTTCCCGGGGGATGAACACTGAAGCTTTCTTT; CDR3 protein: CASSSRGMNTEAFF
D gene: TRBD1; CDR3 length: 16; V gene: TRBV2; J gene: TRBJ2-5; clone size: NA; CDR3 DNA: TGTGCCAGCAGAGCTACCAGGGACAGGGGGCTAGAGACCCAGTACTTC; CDR3 protein: CASRATRDRGLETQYF
D gene: TRBD1; CDR3 length: 14; V gene: TRBV7-2; J gene: TRBJ1-5; clone size: NA; CDR3 DNA: TGTGCCAGCAGCAGGGACAGGGCCCTTCAGCCCCAGCATTTT; CDR3 protein: CASSRDRALQPQHF
D gene: TRBD2; CDR3 length: 19; V gene: TRBV19; J gene: TRBJ2-1; clone size: NA; CDR3 DNA: TGTGCCAGTAGTACTACCGGGACTAGCGGGAGGGCCTCTCCAAATGAGCAGTTCTTC; CDR3 protein: CASSTTGTSGRASPNEQFF
D gene: NA; CDR3 length: 12; V gene: TRBV2; J gene: TRBJ2-5; clone size: NA; CDR3 DNA: TGTGCCAGCAGGGAAATACGGAGAACCCAGTACTTC; CDR3 protein: CASREIRRTQYF
D gene: TRBD1; CDR3 length: 13; V gene: TRBV9; J gene: TRBJ2-7; clone size: NA; CDR3 DNA: TGTGCCAGCAGCCCCGGACAGGCTTCCGAGCAGTACTTC; CDR3 protein: CASSPGQASEQYF
D gene: NA; CDR3 length: 14; V gene: TRBV15; J gene: TRBJ2-5; clone size: once; CDR3 DNA: TGTGCCACCGAGAGGGGACAACCACAAGAGACCCAGTACTTC; CDR3 protein: CATERGQPQETQYF
D gene: NA; CDR3 length: 16; V gene: TRBV5-6; J gene: TRBJ2-1; clone size: NA; CDR3 DNA: TGTGCCAGCAGCTTGATTTTGGGGCCCAACTACAATGAGCAGTTCTTC; CDR3 protein: CASSLILGPNYNEQFF
D gene: TRBD1; CDR3 length: 17; V gene: TRBV4-1; J gene: TRBJ1-3; clone size: NA; CDR3 DNA: TGCGCCAGCAGCCACGGGGGACAGGGGGCCTCTGGAAACACCATATATTTT; CDR3 protein: CASSHGGQGASGNTIYF
D gene: TRBD1; CDR3 length: 15; V gene: TRBV28; J gene: TRBJ2-7; clone size: NA; CDR3 DNA: TGTGCCAGCAGTTCGGGGACAGGGTTTCGCTACGAGCAGTACTTC; CDR3 protein: CASSSGTGFRYEQYF
D gene: NA; CDR3 length: 14; V gene: TRBV19; J gene: TRBJ2-3; clone size: NA; CDR3 DNA: TGTGCCAGTAGTCTCAAACAGAGCACAGATACGCAGTATTTT; CDR3 protein: CASSLKQSTDTQYF
D gene: NA; CDR3 length: 12; V gene: TRBV21-1; J gene: TRBJ1-2; clone size: NA; CDR3 DNA: TGTGCCAGCAAGGCCCAGGGAAGAGGCTACACCTTC; CDR3 protein: CASKAQGRGYTF
D gene: NA; CDR3 length: 14; V gene: TRBV28; J gene: TRBJ2-7; clone size: NA; CDR3 DNA: TGTGCCAGCAGTTTATATCTGGCAATTTACGAGCAGTACTTC; CDR3 protein: CASSLYLAIYEQYF
D gene: NA; CDR3 length: 12; V gene: TRBV9; J gene: TRBJ1-3; clone size: NA; CDR3 DNA: TGTGCCAGCAGCACTAATGGAAACACCATATATTTT; CDR3 protein: CASSTNGNTIYF
D gene: NA; CDR3 length: 13; V gene: TRBV6-5; J gene: TRBJ2-1; clone size: NA; CDR3 DNA: TGTGCCAGCAGTTCACTAGCTGGGGGTGAGCAGTTCTTC; CDR3 protein: CASSSLAGGEQFF
D gene: TRBD1; CDR3 length: 15; V gene: TRBV7-3; J gene: TRBJ1-1; clone size: NA; CDR3 DNA: TGTGCCAGCAGCTTAGGTCAGGGGGTGGACACTGAAGCTTTCTTT; CDR3 protein: CASSLGQGVDTEAFF
D gene: TRBD2; CDR3 length: 13; V gene: TRBV20-1; J gene: TRBJ2-2; clone size: few; CDR3 DNA: TGCAGTGCTAGTCGGGAGGGCACCGGGGAGCTGTTTTTT; CDR3 protein: CSASREGTGELFF
D gene: TRBD1; CDR3 length: 12; V gene: TRBV2; J gene: TRBJ2-5; clone size: NA; CDR3 DNA: TGTGCCAGCGGGGACAGGGGAGAGACCCAGTACTTC; CDR3 protein: CASGDRGETQYF
D gene: NA; CDR3 length: 11; V gene: TRBV29-1; J gene: TRBJ2-1; clone size: NA; CDR3 DNA: TGCAGCGTTGACGCAGTGAATGAGCAGTTCTTC; CDR3 protein: CSVDAVNEQFF
D gene: NA; CDR3 length: 14; V gene: TRBV4-1; J gene: TRBJ1-2; clone size: NA; CDR3 DNA: TGCGCCAGCAGCCAAGTGCCCGGGACACAAGGCTACACCTTC; CDR3 protein: CASSQVPGTQGYTF
D gene: TRBD2; CDR3 length: 16; V gene: TRBV9; J gene: TRBJ2-1; clone size: NA; CDR3 DNA: TGTGCCAGCAGCGTGACTAGCGGGACCTCCTACAATGAGCAGTTCTTC; CDR3 protein: CASSVTSGTSYNEQFF
D gene: TRBD1; CDR3 length: 15; V gene: TRBV5-1; J gene: TRBJ1-2; clone size: NA; CDR3 DNA: TGCGCCAGCAGCTTGGACGGACAGGGAGGGGATGGCTACACCTTC; CDR3 protein: CASSLDGQGGDGYTF
D gene: NA; CDR3 length: 16; V gene: TRBV21-1; J gene: TRBJ2-5; clone size: NA; CDR3 DNA: TGTGCCAGCAGCAAATGGGTCGACAGGGGTGTAGAGACCCAGTACTTC; CDR3 protein: CASSKWVDRGVETQYF
D gene: TRBD2; CDR3 length: 17; V gene: TRBV24-1; J gene: TRBJ2-5; clone size: NA; CDR3 DNA: TGTGCCACCAGTGACGGGACTAGCGGGATCCCAGTAGAGACCCAGTACTTC; CDR3 protein: CATSDGTSGIPVETQYF
D gene: TRBD1; CDR3 length: 12; V gene: TRBV28; J gene: TRBJ2-7; clone size: NA; CDR3 DNA: TGTGGAGGTCGAGAGGGGGCCAACGAGCAGTACTTC; CDR3 protein: CGGREGANEQYF
D gene: TRBD1; CDR3 length: 15; V gene: TRBV9; J gene: TRBJ1-6; clone size: NA; CDR3 DNA: TGTGCCAGCAGCGGAGGACAGGCGCGAAATTCACCCCTCCACTTT; CDR3 protein: CASSGGQARNSPLHF
D gene: NA; CDR3 length: 16; V gene: TRBV9; J gene: TRBJ2-2; clone size: NA; CDR3 DNA: TGTGCCAGCAGTGATTTGACGGGAGTGAACACCGGGGAGCTGTTTTTT; CDR3 protein: CASSDLTGVNTGELFF
D gene: NA; CDR3 length: 13; V gene: TRBV30; J gene: TRBJ1-1; clone size: NA; CDR3 DNA: TGTGCCTGGAAACTCCAGGGTGGTTCTGAAGCTTTCTTT; CDR3 protein: CAWKLQGGSEAFF
D gene: TRBD2; CDR3 length: 15; V gene: TRBV27; J gene: TRBJ2-7; clone size: NA; CDR3 DNA: TGTGCCAGCAGTCGACCGACTAGCGGCTCCTACGAGCAGTACTTC; CDR3 protein: CASSRPTSGSYEQYF
D gene: TRBD1; CDR3 length: 15; V gene: TRBV6-2/TRBV6-3; J gene: TRBJ1-2; clone size: once; CDR3 DNA: TGTGCCAGCAGTCACCGACAGGGACAGTCCGCTGGCTACACCTTC; CDR3 protein: CASSHRQGQSAGYTF
D gene: NA; CDR3 length: 15; V gene: TRBV24-1; J gene: TRBJ2-2; clone size: NA; CDR3 DNA: TGTGCCACCAGTGATGCAACAAAACCGAAAAGGGAGCTGTTTTTT; CDR3 protein: CATSDATKPKRELFF
D gene: NA; CDR3 length: 14; V gene: TRBV28; J gene: TRBJ1-3; clone size: NA; CDR3 DNA: TGTGCCAGCAGTTCCGGGGGATCTGGAAACACCATATATTTT; CDR3 protein: CASSSGGSGNTIYF
D gene: TRBD1; CDR3 length: 18; V gene: TRBV7-8; J gene: TRBJ1-5; clone size: NA; CDR3 DNA: TGTGCCAGCAGCTTAGCGACCGGGACAGGGTTCACCAATCAGCCCCAGCATTTT; CDR3 protein: CASSLATGTGFTNQPQHF
D gene: TRBD2; CDR3 length: 14; V gene: TRBV10-3; J gene: TRBJ2-1; clone size: NA; CDR3 DNA: TGTGCCAGCCAAGGGCGGGAGAGGGACAATGAGCAGTTCTTC; CDR3 protein: CASQGRERDNEQFF
D gene: NA; CDR3 length: 14; V gene: TRBV30; J gene: TRBJ2-2; clone size: NA; CDR3 DNA: TGTGCGTGGAGGCCACTAGACAACACCGGGGAGCTGTTTTTT; CDR3 protein: CAWRPLDNTGELFF
D gene: TRBD1; CDR3 length: 18; V gene: TRBV28; J gene: TRBJ2-3; clone size: NA; CDR3 DNA: TGTGCCAGCAGTTTATGGAGACTAACGGGACAGGGGACAGATACGCAGTATTTT; CDR3 protein: CASSLWRLTGQGTDTQYF
D gene: TRBD2; CDR3 length: 15; V gene: TRBV5-1; J gene: TRBJ2-1; clone size: once; CDR3 DNA: TGCGCCAGCAGCTTGGTTTTGGCGGGAGGGTATGAGCAGTTCTTC; CDR3 protein: CASSLVLAGGYEQFF
D gene: NA; CDR3 length: 15; V gene: TRBV9; J gene: TRBJ1-3; clone size: NA; CDR3 DNA: TGTGCCAGCAGCTTTTTGGGGGGCTCTGGAAACACCATATATTTT; CDR3 protein: CASSFLGGSGNTIYF
D gene: NA; CDR3 length: 13; V gene: TRBV15; J gene: TRBJ1-2; clone size: few; CDR3 DNA: TGTGCCACCAGCAGAGAAGGGGGCTATGGCTACACCTTC; CDR3 protein: CATSREGGYGYTF
D gene: NA; CDR3 length: 14; V gene: TRBV27; J gene: TRBJ1-4; clone size: NA; CDR3 DNA: TGTGCCAGCAGTTTTTCGGTAACGCCGGAAAAACTGTTTTTT; CDR3 protein: CASSFSVTPEKLFF
D gene: TRBD1; CDR3 length: 19; V gene: TRBV19; J gene: TRBJ2-5; clone size: NA; CDR3 DNA: TGTGCCAGTAGTAGTATCGCCGGGACAGGGAGAAGGTACCAAGAGACCCAGTACTTC; CDR3 protein: CASSSIAGTGRRYQETQYF
D gene: NA; CDR3 length: 12; V gene: TRBV12-5; J gene: TRBJ1-1; clone size: NA; CDR3 DNA: TGTGCTAGTGGTTTGACAGGGACTGAAGCTTTCTTT; CDR3 protein: CASGLTGTEAFF
D gene: NA; CDR3 length: 14; V gene: TRBV5-3; J gene: TRBJ2-1; clone size: NA; CDR3 DNA: TGTGCCAGAGGTATCGGGCTAGCCCACAATGAGCAGTTCTTC; CDR3 protein: CARGIGLAHNEQFF
D gene: NA; CDR3 length: 16; V gene: TRBV7-3; J gene: TRBJ2-2; clone size: NA; CDR3 DNA: TGTGCCAGCAGCTTAGAACGGTCAGGGGACACCGGGGAGCTGTTTTTT; CDR3 protein: CASSLERSGDTGELFF